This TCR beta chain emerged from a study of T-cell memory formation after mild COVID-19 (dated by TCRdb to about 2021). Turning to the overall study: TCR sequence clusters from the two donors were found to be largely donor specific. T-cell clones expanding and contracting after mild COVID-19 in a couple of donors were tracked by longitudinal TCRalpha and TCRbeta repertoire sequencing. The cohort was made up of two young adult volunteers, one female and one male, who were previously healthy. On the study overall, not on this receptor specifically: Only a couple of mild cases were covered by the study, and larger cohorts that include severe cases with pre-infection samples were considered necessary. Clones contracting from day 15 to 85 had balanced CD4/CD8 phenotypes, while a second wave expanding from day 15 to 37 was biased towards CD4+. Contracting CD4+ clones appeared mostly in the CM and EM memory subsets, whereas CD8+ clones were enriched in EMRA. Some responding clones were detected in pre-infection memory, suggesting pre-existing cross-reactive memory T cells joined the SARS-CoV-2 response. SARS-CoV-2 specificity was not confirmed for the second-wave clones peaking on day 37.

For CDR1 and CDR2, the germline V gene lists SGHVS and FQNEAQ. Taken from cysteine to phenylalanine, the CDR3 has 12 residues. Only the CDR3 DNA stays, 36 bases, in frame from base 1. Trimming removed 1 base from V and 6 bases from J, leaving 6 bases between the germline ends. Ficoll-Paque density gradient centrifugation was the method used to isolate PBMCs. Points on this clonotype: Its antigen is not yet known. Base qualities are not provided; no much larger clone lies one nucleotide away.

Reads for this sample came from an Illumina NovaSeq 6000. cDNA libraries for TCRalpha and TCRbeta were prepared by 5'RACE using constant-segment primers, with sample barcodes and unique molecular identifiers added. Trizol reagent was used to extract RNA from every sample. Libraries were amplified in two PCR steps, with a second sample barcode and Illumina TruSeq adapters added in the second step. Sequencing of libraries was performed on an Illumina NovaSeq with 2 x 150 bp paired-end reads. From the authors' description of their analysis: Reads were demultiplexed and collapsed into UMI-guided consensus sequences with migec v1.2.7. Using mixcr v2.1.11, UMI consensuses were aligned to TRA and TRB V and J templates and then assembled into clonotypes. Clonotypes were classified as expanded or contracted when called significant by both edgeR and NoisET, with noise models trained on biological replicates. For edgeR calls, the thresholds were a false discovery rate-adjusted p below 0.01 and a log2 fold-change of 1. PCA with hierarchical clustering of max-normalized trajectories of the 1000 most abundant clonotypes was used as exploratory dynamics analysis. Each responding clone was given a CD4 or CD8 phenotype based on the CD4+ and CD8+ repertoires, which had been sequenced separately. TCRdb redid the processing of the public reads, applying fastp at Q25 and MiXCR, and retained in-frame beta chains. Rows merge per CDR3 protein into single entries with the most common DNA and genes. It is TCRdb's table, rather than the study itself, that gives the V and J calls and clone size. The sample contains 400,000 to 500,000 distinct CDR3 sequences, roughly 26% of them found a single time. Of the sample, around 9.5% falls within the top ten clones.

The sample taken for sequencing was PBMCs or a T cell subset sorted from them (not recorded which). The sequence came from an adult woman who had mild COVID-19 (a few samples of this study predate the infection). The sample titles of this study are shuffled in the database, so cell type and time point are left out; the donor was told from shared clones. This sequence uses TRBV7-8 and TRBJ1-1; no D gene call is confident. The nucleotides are TGTGCCAGCAGCTTAGAAATCCCTGAAGCTTTCTTT. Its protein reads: CASSLEIPEAFF.